These 5 T cell receptor beta chains came from one sample sequenced in a study of blood T cell repertoires in COVID-19. Profiling relied on immunoSEQ multiplex PCR, and the TCRdb table lists in-frame clones only, not all of them. Among about 110,000 clones, 70% to 90% were seen once, and the ten largest hold over 1.2%. The specimen was peripheral blood. The origin of the receptors is a man aged 35 to 55 with acute or convalescent COVID-19.

The gene calls are TRBV10-3 and TRBJ2-3, with 7 bases identical to TRBD2. This CDR3 contains 15 residues. Germline CDR1 ENHRY, CDR2 SYGVKD. Trimming took 6 bases from V and 0 from J; bases not matched to a gene: 6. The CDR3 protein is CAIRKASGSTDTQYF. Written as DNA, the CDR3 is TGTGCCATCAGGAAGGCTAGCGGTAGCACAGATACGCAGTATTTT.

This chain links TRBV28 with TRBJ2-1, with a possible D match to TRBD2 (6 bases). Germline V CDR1 and CDR2: MDHEN, SYDVKM. The V and J ends lost 7 bases and 8 bases respectively, with 12 bases between them. The CDR3 contains 12 residues. Here the CDR3 DNA reads TGTGCCAGCAACCCTGGAGGGCATGAGCAGTTCTTC. Amino acid sequence: CASNPGGHEQFF.

The V call is TRBV7-2, the J call TRBJ1-5, with D possibly matching TRBD1 (5 bases). Germline-derived CDR1 and CDR2 are SGHTA and FQGNSA. V was clipped by 5 bases and J by 9 bases, with 17 bases between them. This CDR3 has 14 amino acids. DNA of the CDR3: TGTGCCAGCAGCCCGTGGGGCATCCCGGGGCCCCAGCATTTT. Translating gives CASSPWGIPGPQHF.

This chain uses TRBV4-2 with TRBJ1-2; D is uncertain. In germline, CDR1 is LGHNA, CDR2 YNFKEQ. This CDR3 has 14 residues. Trimming removed 4 bases at V and 4 bases at J, with 13 bases between. CDR3 sequence (DNA): TGTGCCAGCAGCCCTCGCGGGGATTCCTATGGCTACACCTTC. Its translation: CASSPRGDSYGYTF.

The chain uses TRBV4-1 and TRBJ1-4; TRBD1 aligns across 8 bases. J gave up 7 bases and V 2 bases, and 6 bases lay outside the gene matches. This CDR3 comprises 15 residues. In germline, CDR1 is MGHRA, CDR2 YSYEKL. In nucleotides, the CDR3 is TGCGCCAGCAGCCAACCCGGGACAGGTCGTGAAAAACTGTTTTTT. The encoded protein is CASSQPGTGREKLFF.